The sequence of this T cell receptor (beta chain) was determined in a study of cytomegalovirus exposure and HLA in healthy donors. Primers: 60 Vbeta forward and 13 Jbeta reverse. Generated by immunoSEQ multiplex PCR, the TCRdb table keeps only in-frame clones and is missing some. The sample consists of about 130,000 clones, under 80% of them appearing once. Germline values: CDR1 ENHRY, CDR2 SYGVKD. The CDR3 is 15 residues long. The V gene end was trimmed by 6 bases and the J gene end by 5 bases; junction bases not matched to a gene: 8. The sample comprised PBMCs. This sequence joins TRBV10-3 and TRBJ1-5; 9 nucleotides match TRBD1. The receptor comes from a man between 18 and 29 years old in good health and CMV-seropositive. CDR3 bases: TGTGCCATCAGCACCGGGACAGGGAGCGATCAGCCCCAGCATTTT. Translating it yields CAISTGTGSDQPQHF.